What follows are 23 T cell receptor beta chains derived from one specimen sequenced in a study of T-cell reconstitution after alpha-beta-depleted transplantation in children. Unique molecular identifiers were used in preparing the TCRbeta library. TCRdb recomputed calls from the PCR reads with MiXCR, one row per CDR3 protein. Of 140,000 or so distinct CDR3 sequences listed, 8.8% were seen once; the top ten hold 18%. The sequences come from PBMCs, mostly from graft donor cells, collected 180 days after TCRalphabeta/CD19-depleted stem cell transplant. All receptors derive from a female patient between 2 and 15 years old who had a stem cell transplant for congenital amegakaryocytic thrombocytopenia, so the T cells may come from the graft donor.

This clonotype has ten or more counts. The chain is built from TRBV5-6 and TRBJ1-1; D perhaps matches TRBD1 (5 bases). The CDR3 length is 13 residues. V was cut by 0 bases and J by 10 bases, with 13 bases left in between. Germline CDR1 is SGHDT and CDR2 is YYEEEE. CDR3 region: CASSLAVGRGAFF. The CDR3 DNA follows: TGTGCCAGCAGCTTGGCCGTTGGGAGGGGAGCTTTCTTT.

This clonotype was counted only a few times. DNA for the CDR3: TGTGCCAGCAGTTTAAGGAGGGGGGGTACGCAGTATTTT. This translates into CASSLRRGGTQYF. This chain joins TRBV28 and TRBJ2-3, with D perhaps TRBD2 (7 bases). This CDR3 is built from 13 residues. V lost 2 bases and J lost 8, with 11 bases in between. Per the germline V gene, CDR1 is MDHEN and CDR2 is SYDVKM.

V and J are TRBV28 and TRBJ2-2; D remains ambiguous. In germline, CDR1 is MDHEN, CDR2 SYDVKM. The CDR3 is made up of 15 amino acids. With 6 bases removed from V and 4 bases from J, the gap between germline ends came to 15 bases. The CDR3 reads CASSLSPPSTGELFF. Written as DNA, the CDR3 is TGTGCCAGCAGCCTCAGTCCCCCGTCCACCGGGGAGCTGTTTTTT.

The gene calls are TRBV19 and TRBJ2-5, with D unclear. The CDR3 contains 14 residues. Germline V lookup: CDR1 LNHDA, CDR2 SQIVND (reference sequence). Deletions cut 2 bases from V and 5 bases from J, with 12 bases between. The CDR3 sequence: CASSIRVGWETQYF. The CDR3 bases are TGTGCCAGTAGTATAAGGGTGGGCTGGGAGACCCAGTACTTC. The full variable domain, its missing parts supplied by reference TRBV19 and TRBJ2-5, is DGGITQSPKYLFRKEGQNVTLSCEQNLNHDAMYWYRQDPGQGLRLIYYSQIVNDFQKGDIAEGYSVSREKKESFPLTVTSAQKNPTAFYLCASSIRVGWETQYFGPGTRLLVL.

This clonotype was seen many times. This chain links TRBV9 with TRBJ1-2; TRBD1 matches 7 bases. The CDR3 sequence is 13 residues long. With V trimmed by 3 bases and J by 7 bases, 6 bases remained unmatched. The germline V gene has CDR1 SGDLS and CDR2 YYNGEE. The CDR3 nucleotides read TGTGCCAGCAGCGCGGGGACAGCTATTGGCTACACCTTC. Its translation is CASSAGTAIGYTF.

Many counts were recorded for this clonotype. Here the CDR3 DNA reads TGCGCCAGCAGCCTCCAAGGTGGAGATTTAGGTATCACAGATACGCAGTATTTT. Amino acid sequence: CASSLQGGDLGITDTQYF. The chain links TRBV5-1 to TRBJ2-3; no firm D call. Germline V gene sequence: CDR1 SGHRS, CDR2 YFSETQ. The CDR3 extends over 18 amino acids. Trimming left V 4 bases short and J 2 bases short, with 23 bases between.

This clonotype was observed at least ten times. The chain carries TRBV6-5 and TRBJ2-2; D ambiguous. V was clipped by 1 base and J by 0 bases, with 9 bases between them. Germline CDR1 MNHEY, CDR2 SVGAGI. This CDR3 has 16 residues. The CDR3: CASSYLYGSNTGELFF. In DNA, the CDR3 is TGTGCCAGCAGTTACTTATATGGGTCGAACACCGGGGAGCTGTTTTTT.

On this clonotype itself: A single base separates this from a much larger clone, so it may be a read error. V is TRBV2 and J is TRBJ1-5, with D unresolved. The CDR3 covers 13 residues. CDR1 is SNHLY, CDR2 FYNNEI, per germline. The V end lost 6 bases, the J end lost 0 bases, and 6 bases lay between the germline ends. DNA for the CDR3: TGTGCCAGCAGACCGGATAGCAATCAGCCCCAGCATTTT. This codes for CASRPDSNQPQHF.

In this sample, this clonotype turned up many times. This chain uses TRBV28 with TRBJ2-5; D may be TRBD1 (6 bases). Trimming stripped 5 bases from V and 5 bases from J, with 18 bases between. Germline CDR1 MDHEN, CDR2 SYDVKM. The CDR3 is 15 residues long. The DNA of the CDR3 is TGTGCCAGCAGTCAAGAAACAGGGATTAGGGAGACCCAGTACTTC. Its translation is CASSQETGIRETQYF.

This clonotype has a handful of counts. The chain has TRBV20-1 and TRBJ2-3; D is possibly TRBD1 (6 bases). From germline, CDR1 is DFQATT and CDR2 SNEGSKA (reference sequence). The CDR3 covers 14 residues. In nucleotides, the CDR3 is TGCAGCCCCAGGGGCCACGGGAGCACAGATACGCAGTATTTT. This codes for CSPRGHGSTDTQYF.

In this sample, this clonotype turned up many times. The genes are TRBV29-1 and TRBJ2-6; no firm D call. V was trimmed by 4 bases and J by 1 base, leaving 2 bases between them. Germline assignment: CDR1 SQVTM and CDR2 ANQGSEA. There are 12 residues in the CDR3. DNA for the CDR3: TGCAGCGTTGGGTCTGGGGCCAACGTCCTGACTTTC. It specifies CSVGSGANVLTF.

The sample holds many counts of this clonotype. The chain couples TRBV3-1 to TRBJ2-5; tentatively, D is TRBD1 or TRBD2 (5 bases each). The CDR3 spans 14 residues. V was clipped by 2 bases and J by 4 bases, with 11 bases between them. CDR1 and CDR2 from the germline V gene are LGHDT and YNNKEL (reference sequence). The CDR3 here is CASSQRGPVETQYF. DNA of the CDR3: TGTGCCAGCAGCCAACGGGGACCCGTAGAGACCCAGTACTTC.

This clonotype was seen a handful of times. This chain connects TRBV25-1 to TRBJ2-1; possibly TRBD1 for D (6 bases). Trimming removed 3 bases at V and 7 bases at J, with 7 bases between. The CDR3 is 12 residues long. Germline CDR1 reads MGHDK; CDR2 reads SYGVNS. The CDR3 spells CASSEDRNEQFF. For the CDR3, the DNA is TGTGCCAGCAGTGAGGACAGAAATGAGCAGTTCTTC.

This clonotype has just a few counts. The V and J genes are TRBV12-3 or TRBV12-4 and TRBJ2-3; D is ambiguous. V was pared by 3 bases and J by 1 base, with 11 bases between. The CDR3 is 15 residues long. CDR3 sequence: CASSFLDYGTDTQYF. Here the CDR3 DNA reads TGTGCCAGCAGTTTCTTAGATTATGGCACAGATACGCAGTATTTT.

The chain combines TRBV12-3 or TRBV12-4 with TRBJ2-7; D ambiguous. V lost 3 bases to trimming and J lost 5 bases, with 5 bases between them. This CDR3 comprises 11 residues. The CDR3 sequence: CASSLTDEQYF. In nucleotides, the CDR3 is TGTGCCAGCAGTTTGACGGACGAGCAGTACTTC.

There are many counts of this clonotype. V usage is TRBV7-9 and J usage is TRBJ2-1, with D unclear. Between the trimmed V and J ends, which lost 4 bases and 1 base, there was a span of 11 bases. Germline loops: CDR1 SEHNR, CDR2 FQNEAQ (reference sequence). The CDR3 length is 15 residues. This CDR3 reads CASSSRVESYNEQFF. The CDR3, as DNA: TGTGCCAGCAGCTCCCGGGTGGAATCCTACAATGAGCAGTTCTTC.

This clonotype came up many times. V usage is TRBV28 and J usage is TRBJ2-7; D perhaps matches TRBD2 (6 bases). The germline V and J ends were trimmed by 5 bases and 2 bases, with 19 bases remaining between them. Germline lookup yields CDR1 MDHEN and CDR2 SYDVKM. CDR3 length: 16 amino acids. The CDR3 protein is CASSPTGGTRPYEQYF. CDR3 nucleotides: TGTGCCAGCAGTCCTACTGGCGGGACTCGCCCCTACGAGCAGTACTTC.

As concerns this clonotype: A much larger clonotype is one base distant, so this may be a read error. The gene calls are TRBV5-1 and TRBJ2-7; D not resolved. Trimming pared 2 bases from V and 5 bases from J, leaving 14 bases between. Germline CDR1 is SGHRS and CDR2 is YFSETQ. CDR3 size: 14 residues. CDR3 sequence reads: CASSLARNTDEQYF. In nucleotides, the CDR3 is TGCGCCAGCAGCTTAGCTAGAAACACCGACGAGCAGTACTTC.

Ten or more counts support this clonotype. V gene TRBV6-1 combines with J gene TRBJ2-3; D possibly corresponds to TRBD2 (6 bases). Germline CDR1 is MNHNS and CDR2 is SASEGT. The CDR3 extends over 15 amino acids. V lost 6 bases, J lost 0 bases, and 13 bases lay in between. The CDR3 sequence: CASRDLAFSTDTQYF. The CDR3 region has the DNA TGTGCCAGCAGAGATCTAGCGTTTAGCACAGATACGCAGTATTTT.

The chain joins TRBV2 to TRBJ2-1, with D perhaps TRBD1 (6 bases). Trimming removed 3 bases at V and 4 bases at J, with 7 bases between. The germline gives CDR1 SNHLY, CDR2 FYNNEI. The CDR3 covers 13 residues. This CDR3 reads CASSDGQYNEQFF. CDR3 nucleotide sequence: TGTGCCAGCAGTGACGGACAGTACAATGAGCAGTTCTTC.

About this clonotype itself: This may arise from a read error, as a much more abundant clone is one base away. This sequence joins TRBV7-9 and TRBJ2-5, with D unresolved. This CDR3 has 15 amino acids. Germline lookup yields CDR1 SEHNR and CDR2 FQNEAQ (reference sequence). Trimming removed 5 bases from V and 3 bases from J, with 16 bases in between. This CDR3 reads CASSVGTLGEETQYF. The CDR3 DNA is TGTGCCAGCAGCGTAGGAACCCTAGGAGAAGAGACCCAGTACTTC.

This clonotype was observed many times. V is TRBV28 and J is TRBJ2-7; 9 nucleotides match TRBD2. The CDR3 spans 15 residues. Trimming cost V 3 bases and J 9 bases; bases outside gene matches: 12. Germline V gene data show CDR1 as MDHEN and CDR2 as SYDVKM. The CDR3, as DNA: TGTGCCAGCAGTTTTGGCGGACTAGCGTCTACGGGGCAGTACTTC. Its translation is CASSFGGLASTGQYF.

This clonotype has a handful of counts. The rearrangement uses TRBV18 and TRBJ1-3; the D is unclear. The germline gives CDR1 KGHSH, CDR2 LQKENI. CDR3 length equals 15 residues. V lost 1 base, J lost 2 bases, and 9 bases lay in between. The DNA for the CDR3 is TGTGCCAGCTCACCACGGGTAGAAACTGGAAACACCATATATTTT. Translating it yields CASSPRVETGNTIYF.